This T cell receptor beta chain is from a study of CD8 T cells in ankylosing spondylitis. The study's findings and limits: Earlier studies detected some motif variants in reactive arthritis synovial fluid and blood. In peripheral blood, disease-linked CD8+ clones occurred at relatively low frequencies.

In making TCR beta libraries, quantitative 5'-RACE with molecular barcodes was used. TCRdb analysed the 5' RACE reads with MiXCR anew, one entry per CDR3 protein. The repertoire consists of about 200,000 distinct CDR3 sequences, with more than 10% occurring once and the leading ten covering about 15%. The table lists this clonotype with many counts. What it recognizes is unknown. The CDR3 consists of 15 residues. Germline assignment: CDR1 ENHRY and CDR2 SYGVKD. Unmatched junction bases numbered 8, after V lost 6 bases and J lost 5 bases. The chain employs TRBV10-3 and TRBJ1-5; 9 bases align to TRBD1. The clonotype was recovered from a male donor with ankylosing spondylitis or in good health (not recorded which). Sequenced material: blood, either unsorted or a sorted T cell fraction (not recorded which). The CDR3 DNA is TGTGCCATCAGCCTCGGGACAGGGCCCTATCAGCCCCAGCATTTT. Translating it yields CAISLGTGPYQPQHF.